Below, 5 T cell receptor beta chains from the same sample are listed, as sequenced in a study of T-cell memory formation after mild COVID-19. TCRdb re-derived calls from the 5' RACE reads in MiXCR, one entry per CDR3 protein. This sample has under 650,000 distinct CDR3 sequences, with about 20% found just once. Source material: PBMCs or a T cell subset sorted from them (not recorded which). The receptors derive from an adult woman who had mild COVID-19 (a few samples of this study predate the infection). Cell type and time point are not known.

The V and J genes are TRBV3-2 and TRBJ2-1. TRBV3-2 is reported as a pseudogene. The CDR3 extends over 16 amino acids. This chain's CDR3 is CASSHDQVLRNNEQFF. The CDR3 DNA reads TGTGCCAGCAGCCATGACCAGGTGTTAAGGAACAATGAGCAGTTCTTC.

This clonotype was seen only a few times. The chain carries TRBV13 and TRBJ1-2; 7 nucleotides match TRBD1. Germline V gene sequence: CDR1 PRHDT, CDR2 FYEKMQ (reference sequence). J was trimmed by 0 bases and V by 3 bases; bases with no gene match: 7. There are 16 residues in the CDR3. The CDR3 spells CASSFGGTETNYGYTF. The CDR3, as DNA: TGTGCCAGCAGCTTTGGCGGGACAGAGACTAACTATGGCTACACCTTC.

This sequence joins TRBV3-1 and TRBJ1-1, with D unclear. Trimming took off 0 bases at V and 6 bases at J, with 14 bases between the two ends. Per the germline V gene, CDR1 is LGHDT and CDR2 is YNNKEL (reference sequence). The CDR3 runs to 15 residues. Here the CDR3 DNA reads TGTGCCAGCAGCCAAGACCCGGGGATTAGGCCTGAAGCTTTCTTT. This sequence encodes CASSQDPGIRPEAFF.

This clonotype was recorded at least ten times. The CDR3 spells CAWSVMGDIQYF. Written as DNA, the CDR3 is TGTGCCTGGAGTGTAATGGGAGACATTCAGTACTTC. This chain uses TRBV30 with TRBJ2-4; tentatively, D is TRBD2 (5 bases). The CDR3 totals 12 residues. Trimming stripped 0 bases from V and 8 bases from J, with 8 bases between. Germline V gives CDR1 GTSNPN, CDR2 SVGIG (reference sequence).

The CDR3 DNA follows: TGCAGCGTTGAAACCCAATTTGAGCAGTACTTC. Translation gives CSVETQFEQYF. The rearrangement uses TRBV29-1 and TRBJ2-7; unclear D gene. Deletions cut 2 bases from V and 7 bases from J, with 9 bases between. Germline values: CDR1 SQVTM, CDR2 ANQGSEA. The CDR3 spans 11 residues.